This is a list of T cell receptor beta chains from one sample in a study of T cells in localized non-small cell lung cancer. Method: immunoSEQ multiplex PCR; TCRdb's copy keeps in-frame clones and lacks some. The sample includes 1,500 to 2,000 clones, around 34% of them seen just once. Sequencing used normal lung tissue next to the tumor, obtained before any cancer treatment. Receptors were obtained from a female donor of 60 years or more with stage II squamous cell lung carcinoma. Both conserved end residues are part of each CDR3. D genes are given only for firm matches. Expanded clones are given a class, and other clones once, few, many or no size at all.

. TRBJ1-6 TRBV11-3 medium-sized CASSFHTAPNSPLHF TGTGCCAGCAGCTTTCATACTGCACCCAATTCACCCCTCCACTTT
. TRBJ1-4 TRBV9 . CASIGGANEKLFF TGTGCCAGCATAGGTGGTGCTAATGAAAAACTGTTTTTT
. TRBJ2-5 TRBV11-3 medium-sized CASSLGGVDRETQYF TGTGCCAGCAGCTTAGGGGGTGTTGACCGAGAGACCCAGTACTTC
TRBD2 TRBJ2-7 TRBV11-3 . CASSLGLLAGGPPSYYEQYF TGTGCCAGCAGCTTAGGCCTACTAGCGGGGGGTCCTCCTTCCTATTACGAGCAGTACTTC
. TRBJ1-1 TRBV10-3 . CAISEVGLEAFF TGTGCCATCAGTGAGGTAGGCCTAGAAGCTTTCTTT
TRBD1 TRBJ1-2 TRBV11-3 . CASSFRRTGRNYGYTF TGTGCCAGCAGCTTCCGAAGGACAGGGAGAAACTATGGCTACACCTTC
. TRBJ2-7 TRBV6-8 medium-sized CASSYDPGRNEQYF TGTGCCAGCAGTTACGATCCAGGGCGGAACGAGCAGTACTTC
TRBD1 TRBJ1-6 TRBV19 . CALRGDRDSPLHF TGTGCCCTACGAGGGGACAGGGATTCACCCCTCCACTTT
. TRBJ1-2 TRBV11-3 . CASSLDLNGDYGYTF TGTGCCAGCAGCTTGGATCTGAACGGGGACTATGGCTACACCTTC
. TRBJ1-2 TRBV19 . CARPQGNGYTF TGTGCCAGACCCCAGGGGAATGGCTACACCTTC
. TRBJ2-1 TRBV1 few CASSQLRHLVGDEQFF TGCGCCAGCAGCCAACTTAGGCATCTAGTAGGGGATGAGCAGTTCTTC
. TRBJ1-2 TRBV6-8 . CASLAQGLANYGYTF TGTGCCAGCCTTGCACAGGGTCTAGCTAACTATGGCTACACCTTC
. TRBJ2-6 TRBV18 . CASSPSGANVLTF TGTGCCAGCTCACCCTCTGGGGCCAACGTCCTGACTTTC
. TRBJ1-3 TRBV11-3 large CASSFDGNSGNTIYF TGTGCCAGCAGCTTTGACGGTAACTCTGGAAACACCATATATTTT
. TRBJ1-6 TRBV25-1 . CASSEFMGGSYNSPLHF TGTGCCAGCAGTGAATTTATGGGTGGCTCCTATAATTCACCCCTCCACTTT
. TRBJ1-3 TRBV7-7 few CASSLGQISGNTIYF TGTGCCAGCAGCTTAGGACAGATCTCTGGAAACACCATATATTTT
. TRBJ1-4 TRBV19 . CASSGGTENEKLFF TGTGCCAGTAGTGGAGGGACCGAGAATGAAAAACTGTTTTTT
. TRBJ1-4 TRBV2 few CASIPGQIATNEKLFF TGTGCCAGCATCCCGGGACAAATTGCTACTAATGAAAAACTGTTTTTT
. TRBJ2-1 TRBV23-1 few CASSQTGSYNEQFF TGCGCCAGCAGTCAGACGGGCTCCTACAATGAGCAGTTCTTC
. TRBJ1-2 TRBV6-1 . CASSEAIVYGYTF TGTGCCAGCAGTGAAGCGATTGTCTATGGCTACACCTTC
TRBD2 TRBJ2-7 TRBV7-2 medium-sized CASTGRGAYEQYF TGTGCCAGCACCGGGAGGGGGGCCTACGAGCAGTACTTC
. TRBJ1-6 TRBV6-1 medium-sized CASSEGMGGPPLHF TGTGCCAGCAGTGAAGGGATGGGGGGCCCACCCCTCCACTTT
TRBD1 TRBJ1-4 TRBV30 few CAWSGQGVPLANEKLFF TGTGCCTGGAGTGGGCAGGGGGTTCCCCTCGCTAATGAAAAACTGTTTTTT
. TRBJ1-1 TRBV10-2 . CASSDLRGNTEAFF TGCGCCAGCAGCGACCTCAGGGGGAACACTGAAGCTTTCTTT
. TRBJ1-4 TRBV16 . CASSQSSNEKLFF TGTGCCAGCAGCCAATCTAGTAATGAAAAACTGTTTTTT
. TRBJ1-1 TRBV12-5 . CASRGVAGTEAFF TGTGCTAGCCGAGGGGTAGCGGGCACTGAAGCTTTCTTT
. TRBJ2-2 TRBV29-1 once CSVSIGGTGELFF TGCAGCGTCTCAATAGGGGGCACCGGGGAGCTGTTTTTT